The rows below give T cell receptor beta chains drawn from one sample of a study of T-cell reconstitution after alpha-beta-depleted transplantation in children. In TCRdb, the PCR reads were re-called with MiXCR into one record per CDR3 protein. This sample carries 450,000 to 550,000 distinct CDR3 sequences, around 10% of them seen once, and the ten largest clones take approximately 15%. The sequencing here drew on PBMCs, mostly from graft donor cells, taken 180 days after TCRalphabeta/CD19-depleted stem cell transplant. These receptor sequences come from a female patient aged 2-15 years who had a stem cell transplant for aplastic anemia, so the T cells may come from the graft donor. CDR3s include the opening cysteine and the closing phenylalanine or tryptophan. The order of the fields is V gene, J gene, CDR3 protein.

TRBV2	TRBJ2-7	CASSDYRGTDEQYF
TRBV5-5	TRBJ2-7	CASSIWTGTYEQYF
TRBV12-3/TRBV12-4	TRBJ1-5	CASSLRPQPQHF
TRBV20-1	TRBJ2-3	CSAFHQGTQYF
TRBV29-1	TRBJ1-1	CSVELRGMNTEAFF
TRBV25-1	TRBJ2-3	CASSDARGTTDTQYF
TRBV4-3	TRBJ2-1	CASSQGLRGQSTYNEQFF
TRBV7-9	TRBJ2-3	CASSGIARLTDTQYF
TRBV6-5	TRBJ2-3	CASSYRSGTDTQYF
TRBV5-1	TRBJ1-1	CASSPDSGRRFKEAFF
TRBV28	TRBJ2-3	CASSFDRAPGTDTQYF
TRBV20-1	TRBJ2-2	CSARARTAGELFF
TRBV6-5	TRBJ1-1	CASSYTWGTEAFF
TRBV4-1	TRBJ1-6	CASSQGGGGPRDSPLHF
TRBV20-1	TRBJ2-5	CSARHRGVRETQYF
TRBV7-8	TRBJ2-6	CASSFQAGSGANVLTF
TRBV28	TRBJ2-7	CASSPGQAFRYEQYF
TRBV10-2	TRBJ2-5	CASRNPGGPYF
TRBV12-3/TRBV12-4	TRBJ2-6	CASSFRAGGANVLTF
TRBV20-1	TRBJ1-5	CSASPDRGNWQPQHF
TRBV9	TRBJ2-2	CASTGRAGELFF
TRBV7-2	TRBJ2-1	CASSLVIGAGDYNEQFF
TRBV7-7	TRBJ2-5	CASSLGGTGRAETQYF
TRBV29-1	TRBJ2-5	CSGFEGSETQYF
TRBV15	TRBJ1-5	CATAPPGLGNQPQHF
TRBV7-2	TRBJ2-7	CASSLNWGAHPGEQYF
TRBV20-1	TRBJ2-7	CSATGSGTLYEQYF
TRBV9	TRBJ1-5	CASSVGEDRARNQPQHF
TRBV11-2	TRBJ2-5	CASSWPRRGETQYF
TRBV7-8	TRBJ1-1	CASSFLKGAIDTEAFF
TRBV20-1	TRBJ2-1	CSARFLAGVRWYNDQFF
TRBV12-3/TRBV12-4	TRBJ2-2	CARMRTGWTGELFF
TRBV27	TRBJ2-3	CASSLVLETDTQYF
TRBV27	TRBJ2-1	CASGGGLAAYNEQFF
TRBV28	TRBJ1-2	CASTPDRGSSGYTF
TRBV29-1	TRBJ2-1	CSVVMRGSSYNEQFF
TRBV12-3/TRBV12-4	TRBJ2-4	CASRVEQGNIQYF
TRBV18	TRBJ1-1	CASSALQGTEAFF
TRBV7-2	TRBJ2-1	CASSLAGQGHNEQFF
TRBV24-1	TRBJ2-5	CATSDPDISRETQYF
TRBV11-2	TRBJ2-5	CASSLGEFMGASQETHYF
TRBV19	TRBJ2-3	CASSPTGAKDTQYF
TRBV18	TRBJ2-2	CASSKDRDTGELFF
TRBV10-3	TRBJ2-1	CAISPVGGPWDEQFF
TRBV28	TRBJ2-1	CASSSPGLATINEQFF
TRBV5-1	TRBJ2-2	CASSLKHGADTGELFF
TRBV20-1	TRBJ2-7	CSASSGGGREEQYF
TRBV5-1	TRBJ1-1	CASSFDRVNTEAFF
TRBV20-1	TRBJ2-1	CSARGSGRASNEQFF
TRBV5-6	TRBJ2-2	CASSLGLASTGELFF
TRBV24-1	TRBJ2-1	CATSGIGGYNEQFF
TRBV4-3	TRBJ2-1	CASSQVGLAGQLNEQFF
TRBV12-3/TRBV12-4	TRBJ1-2	CASSKTGGYYGYTF
TRBV12-3/TRBV12-4	TRBJ2-4	CASSLALGGPSAKNIQYF
TRBV2	TRBJ2-1	CASSPELAGGRSEQFF